The 18 T cell receptor beta chains given below trace back to one sample, sequenced in a study of vaccination and CD4 T cells after COVID-19. Their cognate antigens are unknown. Treatment: roughly 10-day PBMC culture with coronavirus spike peptide pools or control peptides (ViraFEST assay). With the Oncomine TCR Beta short-read assay, DNA from cultured CD4+ T cells was sequenced. TCRdb used MiXCR to reprocess the PCR reads, holding one entry per CDR3 protein. The sample consists of about 13,000 distinct CDR3 sequences, roughly 41% of them appearing once. This material consisted of CD4+ T cells from blood, cultured in vitro, taken after SARS-CoV-2 vaccination. Receptors originate from a human donor who had recovered from COVID-19.

In this sample, this clonotype turned up a few times. The rearrangement uses TRBV25-1 and TRBJ1-2; D perhaps matches TRBD1 (5 bases). Trimming took off 4 bases at V and 4 bases at J, with 13 bases between the two ends. Germline values: CDR1 MGHDK, CDR2 SYGVNS. CDR3 length: 14 amino acids. The CDR3, as DNA: TGTGCCAGCAGTGGGGACGGAAGAATCTATGGCTACACCTTC. Its translation is CASSGDGRIYGYTF.

This clonotype was counted once. The CDR3, as DNA: TGTGCCAGCAGCCAAGGTCCCGGTGGTAATAACTATGGCTACACCTTC. Translating it yields CASSQGPGGNNYGYTF. V usage is TRBV11-1 and J usage is TRBJ1-2; no clear D gene. The length of the CDR3 is 16 residues. Germline lookup yields CDR1 SGHAT and CDR2 FQDESV (reference sequence). The germline V and J ends were trimmed by 5 bases and 1 base, with 17 bases remaining between them. Full variable domain (outside the CDR3, taken from reference TRBV11-1 and TRBJ1-2): EAEVAQSPRYKITEKSQAVAFWCDPISGHATLYWYRQILGQGPELLVQFQDESVVDDSQLPKDRFSAERLKGVDSTLKIQPAELGDSAMYLCASSQGPGGNNYGYTFGSGTRLTVV.

This clonotype showed up just a few times. This CDR3 fails to terminate in the conserved phenylalanine or tryptophan, so it likely reflects a read error. The limits of the CDR3 on the DNA are not certain, so only TCRdb's listed CDR3 is given. The V call is TRBV23-1, the J call TRBJ2-3; the D call TRBD2 from the table was never checked on the DNA. TRBV23-1 is identified as an open reading frame with a role that is uncertain. The CDR3 adds up to 16 amino acids, both ends counted. CDR3: CASETGIGRAQARGPL.

The chain uses TRBV2 and TRBJ2-1; 10 bases are shared with TRBD2. After removal of 3 bases from V and 16 bases from J, the junction contained 6 bases not matched to a gene. The CDR3 is 12 residues long. Germline CDR1 SNHLY, CDR2 FYNNEI. The CDR3 DNA reads TGTGCCAGCAGTGAGAGCGGGAGGGCCGGATTCTTC. Its protein is CASSESGRAGFF.

The chain couples TRBV6-1 to TRBJ2-5; possible D gene TRBD1, 6 bases. CDR3 length: 14 residues. V was pared by 6 bases and J by 0 bases, with 11 bases between. The germline CDR1 and CDR2 sequences are MNHNS and SASEGT. CDR3 bases: TGTGCCAGCAGACCCAACAGGGACCAAGAGACCCAGTACTTC. Its protein product is CASRPNRDQETQYF.

The sample holds a few counts of this clonotype. The V call is TRBV7-9, the J call TRBJ2-3, with TRBD2 matching 12 bases. The V gene end was trimmed by 6 bases and the J gene end by 6 bases; junction bases not matched to a gene: 7. The CDR3 is made up of 15 amino acids. The V gene's germline CDR1 is SEHNR and CDR2 FQNEAQ (reference sequence). The CDR3 bases are TGTGCCAGCAGGGGACTAGCGGGTACATTGGATACGCAGTATTTT. It translates to CASRGLAGTLDTQYF.

The V call is TRBV6-5, the J call TRBJ1-2, with 11 bases fitting TRBD1. CDR1 and CDR2 (germline): MNHEY, SVGAGI. The CDR3 is made up of 17 amino acids. After removal of 0 bases from V and 2 bases from J, the junction contained 5 bases not matched to a gene. Here the CDR3 DNA reads TGTGCCAGCAGTTACTCGAAGGGACAGGGGGAGAACTATGGCTACACCTTC. This encodes CASSYSKGQGENYGYTF.

This clonotype has only a few counts. This CDR3 reads CASSPGGPINSPLHF. The CDR3, as DNA: TGTGCCAGCAGCCCCGGGGGACCCATTAATTCACCCCTCCACTTT. The chain is built from TRBV11-2 and TRBJ1-6, with D perhaps matching TRBD1 (5 bases). The CDR3 extends over 15 amino acids. V lost 5 bases and J lost 6, with 14 bases in between. CDR1 is SGHAT, CDR2 FQNNGV, per germline.

The V gene is TRBV25-1, the J gene TRBJ1-1; D is unclear. The CDR3 consists of 13 residues. V was cut by 1 base and J by 12 bases, with 15 bases left in between. The V gene's germline CDR1 is MGHDK and CDR2 SYGVNS. DNA for the CDR3: TGTGCCAGCAGTGAATCCACCCCCCGCGCGACTTTCTTT. Translated, it gives CASSESTPRATFF.

The rearrangement uses TRBV28 and TRBJ1-2; a possible D gene is TRBD1 (5 bases). V gave up 6 bases and J gave up 5 bases, with 13 bases separating them. The CDR3 totals 13 residues. CDR1 and CDR2 (germline): MDHEN, SYDVKM. The CDR3: CASSREAGYGYTF. CDR3 DNA sequence: TGTGCCAGCAGCAGGGAAGCGGGGTATGGCTACACCTTC.

This chain links TRBV24-1 with TRBJ2-5, with 10 bases aligning to TRBD1. This CDR3 spans 13 amino acids. Germline V gene lookup returns CDR1 KGHDR and CDR2 SFDVKD. The V gene end was trimmed by 3 bases and the J gene end by 7 bases; junction bases not matched to a gene: 1. The chain's CDR3 is CATSDGQGGTQYF. CDR3 bases: TGTGCCACCAGTGATGGACAGGGGGGGACCCAGTACTTC.

V is TRBV5-4 and J is TRBJ1-1; 10 bases line up with TRBD1. J was trimmed by 5 bases and V by 0 bases; bases with no gene match: 7. Germline V gene data show CDR1 as SGHNT and CDR2 as YYREEE (reference sequence). This CDR3 has 16 amino acids. As DNA, the CDR3 is TGTGCCAGCAGCTTGGACTTGACAGGGGGCAAAACTGAAGCTTTCTTT. It is translated as CASSLDLTGGKTEAFF. The complete variable domain, with remaining parts taken from reference TRBV5-4 and TRBJ1-1, reads ETGVTQSPTHLIKTRGQQVTLRCSSQSGHNTVSWYQQALGQGPQFIFQYYREEENGRGNFPPRFSGLQFPNYSSELNVNALELDDSALYLCASSLDLTGGKTEAFFGQGTRLTVV.

The CDR3 region is CASRDRVYGYTF. The CDR3 DNA is TGTGCCAGCAGGGACAGGGTCTATGGCTACACCTTC. The rearrangement links TRBV6-1 to TRBJ1-2, with TRBD1 matching 8 bases. Germline assignment: CDR1 MNHNS and CDR2 SASEGT. The CDR3 extends over 12 amino acids. V was clipped by 6 bases and J by 4 bases; unmatched bases: 1.

In its sample, this clonotype is medium-sized. V is TRBV27 and J is TRBJ1-2; TRBD1 agrees at 7 bases. CDR3 length: 13 residues. V lost 4 bases, J lost 8 bases, and 7 bases stayed unmatched. CDR1 MNHEY and CDR2 SMNVEV come from the germline V gene (reference sequence). CDR3 residues: CASSYRGSGGYTF. In nucleotides, the CDR3 is TGTGCCAGCAGTTACAGGGGTTCGGGGGGCTACACCTTC.

As to this clonotype: The limits of the CDR3 on the DNA are not certain, so only TCRdb's listed CDR3 is given. This chain uses TRBV2 with TRBJ2-7; whether TRBD2, the table's D call, matches the DNA was not checked. Germline V gene lookup returns CDR1 SNHLY and CDR2 FYNNEI. The CDR3 sequence runs 24 residues, both termini included. This CDR3 is CASTNQTSMYLCASVAGGAYEQYF.

The V gene is TRBV9, the J gene TRBJ2-7; D gene uncertain. The CDR3 extends over 15 amino acids. Deletions cut 0 bases from V and 3 bases from J, with 13 bases between. Germline V gene sequence: CDR1 SGDLS, CDR2 YYNGEE. This CDR3 reads CASSVEPGFIYEQYF. The CDR3 bases are TGTGCCAGCAGCGTAGAGCCAGGTTTCATCTACGAGCAGTACTTC.

V and J are TRBV20-1 and TRBJ2-3, with D possibly matching TRBD2 (5 bases). V lost 1 base to trimming and J lost 5 bases, with 13 bases between them. The CDR3 runs 14 residues. Germline CDR1 is DFQATT and CDR2 is SNEGSKA (reference sequence). This chain's CDR3 is CSARGEHWVDTQYF. DNA for the CDR3: TGCAGTGCTAGAGGGGAGCATTGGGTAGATACGCAGTATTTT.

V is TRBV4-1 and J is TRBJ2-7, with D possibly being TRBD2 (6 bases). V shed 1 base and J shed 5 bases, with 15 bases lying between them. CDR1 MGHRA and CDR2 YSYEKL come from the germline V gene. This CDR3 spans 15 amino acids. DNA of the CDR3: TGCGCCAGCAGCCAAGTTGGAGGGAGGAGCAACGAGCAGTACTTC. Translation gives CASSQVGGRSNEQYF.